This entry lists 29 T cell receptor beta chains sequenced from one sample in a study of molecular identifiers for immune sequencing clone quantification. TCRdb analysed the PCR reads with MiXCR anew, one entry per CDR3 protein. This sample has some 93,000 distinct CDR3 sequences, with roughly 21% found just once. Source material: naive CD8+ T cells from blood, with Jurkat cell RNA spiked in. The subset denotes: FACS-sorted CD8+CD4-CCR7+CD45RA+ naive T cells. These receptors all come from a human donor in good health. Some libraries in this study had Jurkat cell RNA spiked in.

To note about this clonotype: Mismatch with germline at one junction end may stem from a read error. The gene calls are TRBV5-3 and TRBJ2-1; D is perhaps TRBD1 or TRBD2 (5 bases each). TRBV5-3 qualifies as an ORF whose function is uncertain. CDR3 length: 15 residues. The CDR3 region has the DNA TGTGCCAGCAGCTCTGGGACCCCCTTTTCCGATGAGCAGTTCTTC. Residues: CASSSGTPFSDEQFF.

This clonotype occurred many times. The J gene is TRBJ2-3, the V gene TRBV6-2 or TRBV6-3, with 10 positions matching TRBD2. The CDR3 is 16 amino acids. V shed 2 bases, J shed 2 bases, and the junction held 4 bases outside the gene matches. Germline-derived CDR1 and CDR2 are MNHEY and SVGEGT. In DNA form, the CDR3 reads TGTGCCAGCAGTTACGTCCTAGCGGGGGCCACAGATACGCAGTATTTT. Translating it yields CASSYVLAGATDTQYF.

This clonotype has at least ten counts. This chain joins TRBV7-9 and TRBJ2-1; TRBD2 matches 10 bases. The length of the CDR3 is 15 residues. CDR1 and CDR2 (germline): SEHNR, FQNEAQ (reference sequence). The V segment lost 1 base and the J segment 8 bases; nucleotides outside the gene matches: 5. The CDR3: CASSLGTSGIDEQFF. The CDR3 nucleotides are TGTGCCAGCAGCTTAGGAACTAGCGGGATAGATGAGCAGTTCTTC.

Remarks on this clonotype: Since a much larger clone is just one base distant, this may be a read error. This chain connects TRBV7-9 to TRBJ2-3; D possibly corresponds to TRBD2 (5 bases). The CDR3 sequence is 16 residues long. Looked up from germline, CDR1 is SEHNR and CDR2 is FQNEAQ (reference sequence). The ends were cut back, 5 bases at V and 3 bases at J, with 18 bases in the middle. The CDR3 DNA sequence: TGTGCCAGCAGCCCTCCCACGGGCGGGCCAACAGATACGCAGTATTTT. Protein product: CASSPPTGGPTDTQYF.

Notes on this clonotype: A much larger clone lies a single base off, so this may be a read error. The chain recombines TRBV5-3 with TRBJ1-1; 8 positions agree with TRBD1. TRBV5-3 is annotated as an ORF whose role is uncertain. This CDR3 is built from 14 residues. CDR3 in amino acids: CASSWGQVSTEAFF. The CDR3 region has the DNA TGTGCCAGCAGCTGGGGACAGGTATCCACTGAAGCTTTCTTT.

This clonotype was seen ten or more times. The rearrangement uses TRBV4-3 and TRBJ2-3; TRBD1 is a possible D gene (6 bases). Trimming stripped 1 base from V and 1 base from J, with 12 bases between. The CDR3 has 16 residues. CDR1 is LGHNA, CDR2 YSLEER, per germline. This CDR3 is CASSQGGGYGTDTQYF. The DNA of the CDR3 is TGCGCCAGCAGCCAAGGAGGGGGATACGGCACAGATACGCAGTATTTT.

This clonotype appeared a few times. This CDR3 is CASSLFTGGAYEQYF. The CDR3 coding sequence is TGTGCCAGCAGTTTATTTACAGGGGGCGCCTACGAGCAGTACTTC. The V gene is TRBV27, the J gene TRBJ2-7, with 9 bases fitting TRBD1. V was pared by 1 base and J by 2 bases, with 3 bases of the junction left unmatched. This CDR3 is built from 15 residues. Germline-derived CDR1 and CDR2 are MNHEY and SMNVEV (reference sequence).

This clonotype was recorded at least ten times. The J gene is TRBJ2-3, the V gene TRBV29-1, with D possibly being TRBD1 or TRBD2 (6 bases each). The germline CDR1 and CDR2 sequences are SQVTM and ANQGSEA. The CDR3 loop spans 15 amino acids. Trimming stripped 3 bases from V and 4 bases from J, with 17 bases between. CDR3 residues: CSVEGGRGGPDTQYF. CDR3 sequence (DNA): TGCAGCGTTGAGGGGGGCAGGGGAGGTCCAGATACGCAGTATTTT.

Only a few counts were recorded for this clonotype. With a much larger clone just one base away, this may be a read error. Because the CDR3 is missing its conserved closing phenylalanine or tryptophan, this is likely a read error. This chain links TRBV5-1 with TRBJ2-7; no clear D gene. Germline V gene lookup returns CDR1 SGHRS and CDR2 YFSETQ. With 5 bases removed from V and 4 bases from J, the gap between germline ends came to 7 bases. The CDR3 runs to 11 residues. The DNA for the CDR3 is TGCGCCAGCAGTTCCTATTACGAGCAGTACTCC. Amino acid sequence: CASSSYYEQYS.

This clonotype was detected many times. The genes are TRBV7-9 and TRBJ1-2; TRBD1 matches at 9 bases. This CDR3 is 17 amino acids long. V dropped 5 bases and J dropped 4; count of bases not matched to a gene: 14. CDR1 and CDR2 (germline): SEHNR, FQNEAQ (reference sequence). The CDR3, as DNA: TGTGCCAGCAGCCCACCCACCGGGACAGGGTCGACCTATGGCTACACCTTC. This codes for CASSPPTGTGSTYGYTF.

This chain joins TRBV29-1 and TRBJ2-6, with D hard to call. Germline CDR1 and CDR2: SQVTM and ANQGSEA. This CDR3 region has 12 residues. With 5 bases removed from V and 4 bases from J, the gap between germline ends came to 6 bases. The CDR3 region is CSVPGGANVLTF. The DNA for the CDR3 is TGCAGCGTTCCCGGGGGGGCCAACGTCCTGACTTTC.

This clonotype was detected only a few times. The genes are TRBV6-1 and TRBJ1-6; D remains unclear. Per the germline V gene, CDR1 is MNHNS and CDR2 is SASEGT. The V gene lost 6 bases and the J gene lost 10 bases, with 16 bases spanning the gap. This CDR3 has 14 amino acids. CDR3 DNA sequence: TGTGCCAGCAGATTGGAGTACTTGGAGTCACCCCTCCACTTT. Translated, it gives CASRLEYLESPLHF.

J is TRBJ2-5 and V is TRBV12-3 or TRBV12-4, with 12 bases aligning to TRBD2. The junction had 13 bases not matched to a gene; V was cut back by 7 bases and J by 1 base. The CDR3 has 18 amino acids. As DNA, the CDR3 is TGTGCCAGCACACCTAGCGGGGGGGTAATCCACTCCCAAGAGACCCAGTACTTC. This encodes CASTPSGGVIHSQETQYF.

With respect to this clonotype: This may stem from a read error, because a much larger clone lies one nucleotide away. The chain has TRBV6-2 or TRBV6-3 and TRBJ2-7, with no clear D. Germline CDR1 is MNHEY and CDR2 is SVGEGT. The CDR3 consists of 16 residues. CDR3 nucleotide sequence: TGTGCCAGCAGTCACTCGAGGCTCCGAGGCTCCTACGAGCAGTACTTC. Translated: CASSHSRLRGSYEQYF.

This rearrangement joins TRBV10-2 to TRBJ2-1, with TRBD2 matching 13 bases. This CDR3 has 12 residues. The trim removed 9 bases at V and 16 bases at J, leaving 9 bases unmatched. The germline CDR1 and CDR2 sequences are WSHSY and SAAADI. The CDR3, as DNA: TGCGCCAGTGGGACTAGCGGGACTTCACCCTTCTTC. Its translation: CASGTSGTSPFF.

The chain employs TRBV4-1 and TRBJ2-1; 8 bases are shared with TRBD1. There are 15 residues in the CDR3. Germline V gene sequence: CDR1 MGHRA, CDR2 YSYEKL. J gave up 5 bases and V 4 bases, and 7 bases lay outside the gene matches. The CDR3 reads CASSPDRATHNEQFF. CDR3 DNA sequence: TGCGCCAGCAGCCCGGACAGGGCTACCCACAATGAGCAGTTCTTC.

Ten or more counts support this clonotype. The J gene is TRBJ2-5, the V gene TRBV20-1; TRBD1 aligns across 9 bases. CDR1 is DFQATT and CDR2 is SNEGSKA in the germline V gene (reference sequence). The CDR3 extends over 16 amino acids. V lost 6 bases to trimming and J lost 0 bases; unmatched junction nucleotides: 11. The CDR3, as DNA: TGCAGTGCCTTAGGACAGGGGCGAGGGTACCAAGAGACCCAGTACTTC. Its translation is CSALGQGRGYQETQYF.

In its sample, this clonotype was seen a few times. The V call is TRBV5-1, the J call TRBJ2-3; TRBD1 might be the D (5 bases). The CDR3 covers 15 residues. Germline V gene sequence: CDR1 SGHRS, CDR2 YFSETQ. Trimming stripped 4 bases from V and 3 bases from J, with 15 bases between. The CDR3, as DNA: TGCGCCAGCAGCCAGGGTACCTCAAGTACAGATACGCAGTATTTT. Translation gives CASSQGTSSTDTQYF. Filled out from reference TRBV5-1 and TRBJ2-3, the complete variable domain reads KAGVTQTPRYLIKTRGQQVTLSCSPISGHRSVSWYQQTPGQGLQFLFEYFSETQRNKGNFPGRFSGRQFSNSRSEMNVSTLELGDSALYLCASSQGTSSTDTQYFGPGTRLTVL.

The CDR3 sequence: CASSLGAPNQETQYF. In nucleotides, the CDR3 is TGTGCCAGCAGTTTGGGGGCACCTAACCAAGAGACCCAGTACTTC. V gene TRBV12-3 or TRBV12-4 combines with J gene TRBJ2-5, with a weak D call TRBD1 (6 bases). The CDR3 has 15 amino acids. Deletions cut 3 bases from V and 0 bases from J, with 11 bases between.

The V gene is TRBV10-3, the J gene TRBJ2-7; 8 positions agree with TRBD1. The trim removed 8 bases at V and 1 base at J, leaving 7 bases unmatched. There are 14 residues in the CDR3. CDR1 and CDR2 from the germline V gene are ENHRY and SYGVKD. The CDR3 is CAIGGQGVSYEQYF. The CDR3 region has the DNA TGTGCCATCGGAGGACAGGGAGTATCCTACGAGCAGTACTTC.

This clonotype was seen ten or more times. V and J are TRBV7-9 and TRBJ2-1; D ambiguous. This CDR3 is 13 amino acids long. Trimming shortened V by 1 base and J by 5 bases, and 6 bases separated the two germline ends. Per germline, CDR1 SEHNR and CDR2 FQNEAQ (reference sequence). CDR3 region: CASSLGSHNEQFF. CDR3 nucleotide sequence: TGTGCCAGCAGCTTAGGAAGCCACAATGAGCAGTTCTTC.

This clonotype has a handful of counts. Here the CDR3 DNA reads TGTGCCAGCAGCGCCGGGGGGCCCTCCTACGAGCAGTACTTC. Residues: CASSAGGPSYEQYF. The J gene is TRBJ2-7, the V gene TRBV9, with a weak D call TRBD2 (7 bases). The CDR3 has 14 amino acids. Germline V lookup: CDR1 SGDLS, CDR2 YYNGEE. V was shortened by 3 bases and J by 0 bases, with 10 bases between the two germline ends.

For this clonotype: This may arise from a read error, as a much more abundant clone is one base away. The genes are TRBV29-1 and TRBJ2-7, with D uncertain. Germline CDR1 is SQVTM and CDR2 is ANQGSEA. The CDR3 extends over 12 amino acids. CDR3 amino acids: CSAENLRNEQYF. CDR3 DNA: TGCAGCGCTGAAAACCTACGAAACGAGCAGTACTTC.

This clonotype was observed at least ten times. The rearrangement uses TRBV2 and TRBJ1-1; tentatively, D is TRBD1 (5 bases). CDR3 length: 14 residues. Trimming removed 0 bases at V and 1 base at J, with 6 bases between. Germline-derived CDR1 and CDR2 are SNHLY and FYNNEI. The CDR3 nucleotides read TGTGCCAGCAGTGAAGCAGGGGAGAACACTGAAGCTTTCTTT. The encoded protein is CASSEAGENTEAFF.

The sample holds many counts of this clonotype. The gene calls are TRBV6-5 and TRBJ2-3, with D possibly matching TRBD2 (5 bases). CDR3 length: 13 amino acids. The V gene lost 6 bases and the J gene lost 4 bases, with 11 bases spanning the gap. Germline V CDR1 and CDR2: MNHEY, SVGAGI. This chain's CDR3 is CASSLGSADTQYF. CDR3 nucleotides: TGTGCCAGCAGCCTTGGGAGCGCAGATACGCAGTATTTT.

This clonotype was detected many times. CDR3 residues: CASSLSSGRETDTQYF. The CDR3 region has the DNA TGTGCCAGCAGTTTATCTAGCGGGAGAGAAACAGATACGCAGTATTTT. The chain carries TRBV27 and TRBJ2-3; 9 bases align to TRBD2. CDR3 length: 16 amino acids. With 0 bases clipped from V and 3 bases from J, the junction kept 4 bases outside the gene matches. Germline V CDR1 and CDR2: MNHEY, SMNVEV (reference sequence).

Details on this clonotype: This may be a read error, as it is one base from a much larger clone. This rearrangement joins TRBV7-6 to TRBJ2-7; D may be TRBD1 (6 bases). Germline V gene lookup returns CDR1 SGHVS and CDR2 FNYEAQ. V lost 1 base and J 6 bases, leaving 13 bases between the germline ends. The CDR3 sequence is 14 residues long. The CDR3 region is CASSLGGQTCEQYF. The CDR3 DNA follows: TGTGCCAGCAGCTTAGGAGGACAGACCTGCGAGCAGTACTTC.

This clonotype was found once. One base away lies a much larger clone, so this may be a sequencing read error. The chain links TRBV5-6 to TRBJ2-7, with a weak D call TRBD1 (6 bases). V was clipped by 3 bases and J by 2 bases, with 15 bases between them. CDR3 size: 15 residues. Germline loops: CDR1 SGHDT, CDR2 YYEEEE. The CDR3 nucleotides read TGTGCCAGCAGCTCGGCTTACAGGGACGCCTACGAGCAGTACTTC. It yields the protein CASSSAYRDAYEQYF.

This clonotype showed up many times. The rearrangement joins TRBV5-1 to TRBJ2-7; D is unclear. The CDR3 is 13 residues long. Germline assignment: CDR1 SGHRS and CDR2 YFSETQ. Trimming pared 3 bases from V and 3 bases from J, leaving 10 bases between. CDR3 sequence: CASSWRLGYEQYF. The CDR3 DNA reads TGCGCCAGCAGCTGGAGACTCGGCTACGAGCAGTACTTC.